The TCR beta chain described here comes from a study of T cell responses to AZD1222 COVID-19 vaccine. This clone was seen a few times. Its target is unknown. Analyses pooled second doses at about 4 or about 12 weeks. The CDR3 is made up of 14 amino acids. Germline V gene data show CDR1 as KGHSH and CDR2 as LQKENI. Trimming stripped 3 bases from V and 3 bases from J, with 10 bases between. Assay: immunoSEQ multiplex PCR; the TCRdb copy retains only in-frame clones and omits some. The data hold some 42,000 clones, with over 80% observed a single time. Study observations and caveats: The study found vaccine-associated CD4 TCRs spanning spike, dominant at 160-218 and 743-854. Baseline serology detected seropositivity in only a handful of AZD1222 recipients. Donors were mostly white British, more females; clonal diversity possibly underestimated.

The sequenced sample was peripheral blood, obtained 28 days after the second AZD1222 dose. The V call is TRBV18, the J call TRBJ2-3; D might be TRBD1 or TRBD2, each matching 5 bases. This receptor was taken from an adult who received the AZD1222 COVID-19 vaccine. This CDR3 is CASSPRWGTDTQYF. Here the CDR3 DNA reads TGTGCCAGCTCACCGAGGTGGGGGACAGATACGCAGTATTTT.